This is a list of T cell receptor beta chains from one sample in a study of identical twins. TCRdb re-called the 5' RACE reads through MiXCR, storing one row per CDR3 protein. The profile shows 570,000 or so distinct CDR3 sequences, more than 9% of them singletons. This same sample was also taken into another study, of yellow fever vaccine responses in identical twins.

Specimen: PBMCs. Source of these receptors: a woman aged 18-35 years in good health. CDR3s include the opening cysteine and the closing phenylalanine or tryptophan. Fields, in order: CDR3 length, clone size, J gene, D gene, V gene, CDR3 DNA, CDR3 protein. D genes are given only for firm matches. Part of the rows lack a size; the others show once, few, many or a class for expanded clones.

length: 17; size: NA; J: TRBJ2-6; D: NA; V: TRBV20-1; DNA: TGCAGTGCTAGATCCTCCGTTGCAAAGTCTGGGGCCAACGTCCTGACTTTC; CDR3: CSARSSVAKSGANVLTF
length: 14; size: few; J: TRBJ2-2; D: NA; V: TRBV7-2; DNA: TGTGCCAGCAGCCCGTCAATGGAGAGGGGGGAGCTGTTTTTT; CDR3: CASSPSMERGELFF
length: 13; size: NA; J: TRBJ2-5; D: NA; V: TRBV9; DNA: TGTGCCAGCAGCGATTCGGGCCAAGAGACCCAGTACTTC; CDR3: CASSDSGQETQYF
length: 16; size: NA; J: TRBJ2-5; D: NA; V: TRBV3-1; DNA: TGTGCCAGCAGCCAGGGCCGACGGAGGATACAAGAGACCCAGTACTTC; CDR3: CASSQGRRRIQETQYF
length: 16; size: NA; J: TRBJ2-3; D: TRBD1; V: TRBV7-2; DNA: TGTGCCAGCAGCTTACGTGGGACAGGGACCACAGATACGCAGTATTTT; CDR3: CASSLRGTGTTDTQYF
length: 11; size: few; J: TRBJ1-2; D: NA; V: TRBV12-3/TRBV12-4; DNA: TGTGCCAGCAGTGAGACAGGTGGCTACACCTTC; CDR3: CASSETGGYTF
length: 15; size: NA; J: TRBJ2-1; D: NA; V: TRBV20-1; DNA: TGCAGTGCTAGTGCGTTTTTTAGGGGGGCAGATGAGCAGTTCTTC; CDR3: CSASAFFRGADEQFF
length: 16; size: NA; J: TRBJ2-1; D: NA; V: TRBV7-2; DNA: TGTGCCAGCAGCTTATTCACAGACCTCTCCTACAATGAGCAGTTCTTC; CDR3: CASSLFTDLSYNEQFF
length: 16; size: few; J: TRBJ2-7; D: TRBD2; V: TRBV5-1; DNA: TGCGCCAGCAGCTTGGCCGGGCTAGCGGGAGGGCGCGAGCAGTACTTC; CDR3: CASSLAGLAGGREQYF
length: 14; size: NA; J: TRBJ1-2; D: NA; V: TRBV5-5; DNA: TGTGCCAGCAGCTTGGGGGACGTTTCGGGCGGCTACACCTTC; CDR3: CASSLGDVSGGYTF
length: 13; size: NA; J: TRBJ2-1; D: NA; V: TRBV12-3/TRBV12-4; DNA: TGTGCCAGCAGTTCGTCTGCCTACAATGAGCAGTTCTTC; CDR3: CASSSSAYNEQFF
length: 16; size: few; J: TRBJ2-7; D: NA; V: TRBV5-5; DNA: TGTGCCAGCAGCTTGAACGGGGGCCCGCCTAACGTGAGGCAGTACTTC; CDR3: CASSLNGGPPNVRQYF
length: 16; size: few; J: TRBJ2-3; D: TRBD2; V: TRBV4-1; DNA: TGCGCCAGCAGCCAAGTTGGGACTAGCGGAACAGATACGCAGTATTTT; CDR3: CASSQVGTSGTDTQYF
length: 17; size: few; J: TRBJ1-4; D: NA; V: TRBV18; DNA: TGTGCCAGCTCACCTTCGCCTCCGGGACTAGCAGGGGAAAAACTGTTTTTT; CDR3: CASSPSPPGLAGEKLFF
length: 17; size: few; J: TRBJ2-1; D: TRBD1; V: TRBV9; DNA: TGTGCCAGCAGCGGGGGACAGGGGGCCCTGTCCTACAATGAGCAGTTCTTC; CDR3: CASSGGQGALSYNEQFF
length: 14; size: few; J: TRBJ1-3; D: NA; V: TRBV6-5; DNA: TGTGCCAGCAGTTACGGAATTTCTGGAAACACCATATATTTT; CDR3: CASSYGISGNTIYF
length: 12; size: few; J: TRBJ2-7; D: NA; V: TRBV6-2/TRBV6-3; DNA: TGTGCCAGCAGTTACCCCCCCTACGAGCAGTACTTC; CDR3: CASSYPPYEQYF
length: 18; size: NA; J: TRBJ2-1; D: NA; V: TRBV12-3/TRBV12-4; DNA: TGTGCCTGCAGTTTTACCAGGTCCCTACCTTTCTCCTGCAATGAGCAGTTCTTC; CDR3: CACSFTRSLPFSCNEQFF
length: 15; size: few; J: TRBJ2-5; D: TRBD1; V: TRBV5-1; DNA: TGCGCCAGCAGCATAGGGACAGGGGAGAAAGAGACCCAGTACTTC; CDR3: CASSIGTGEKETQYF
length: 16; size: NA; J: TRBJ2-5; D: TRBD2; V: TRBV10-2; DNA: TGCGCCAGCAGTGATTGGCCTAGCGGGAGCCAAGAGACCCAGTACTTC; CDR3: CASSDWPSGSQETQYF
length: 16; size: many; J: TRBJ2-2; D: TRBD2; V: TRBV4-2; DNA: TGTGCCAGCAGCCAATTGACTAGCGGGAGCACCGGGGAGCTGTTTTTT; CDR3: CASSQLTSGSTGELFF
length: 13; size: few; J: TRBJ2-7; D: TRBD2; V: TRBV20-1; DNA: TGCAGTGCTAGTAGCGGGAGTCACTACGAGCAGTACTTC; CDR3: CSASSGSHYEQYF
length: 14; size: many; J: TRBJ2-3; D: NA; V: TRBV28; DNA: TGTGCCAGCAGTCCCCGATCCCGCACAGATACGCAGTATTTT; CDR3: CASSPRSRTDTQYF
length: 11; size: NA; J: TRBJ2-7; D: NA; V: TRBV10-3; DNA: TGTGCCATCCGCGAGGGAACCGAGCAGTACTTC; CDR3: CAIREGTEQYF
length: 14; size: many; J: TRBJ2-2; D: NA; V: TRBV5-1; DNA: TGCGCCAGCAGCTTGAACGAGGGGACCGGGGAGCTGTTTTTT; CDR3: CASSLNEGTGELFF
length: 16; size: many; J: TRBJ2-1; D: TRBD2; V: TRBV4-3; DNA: TGCGCCAGCAGCCAAGATCGGCTAGCGGTATACAATGAGCAGTTCTTC; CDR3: CASSQDRLAVYNEQFF
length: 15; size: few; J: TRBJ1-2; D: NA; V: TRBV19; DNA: TGTGCCAGTAGTCTCGCCGGACAGCCTAACTATGGCTACACCTTC; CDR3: CASSLAGQPNYGYTF
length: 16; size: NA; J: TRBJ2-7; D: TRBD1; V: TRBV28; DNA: TGTGCCAGCAGTTTATCCCGACAGGGGACAAACTACGAGCAGTACTTC; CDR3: CASSLSRQGTNYEQYF
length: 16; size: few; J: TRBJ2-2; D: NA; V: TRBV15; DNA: TGTGCCACCAGCAGAGACAGGGGCGTGAACACCGGGGAGCTGTTTTTT; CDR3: CATSRDRGVNTGELFF